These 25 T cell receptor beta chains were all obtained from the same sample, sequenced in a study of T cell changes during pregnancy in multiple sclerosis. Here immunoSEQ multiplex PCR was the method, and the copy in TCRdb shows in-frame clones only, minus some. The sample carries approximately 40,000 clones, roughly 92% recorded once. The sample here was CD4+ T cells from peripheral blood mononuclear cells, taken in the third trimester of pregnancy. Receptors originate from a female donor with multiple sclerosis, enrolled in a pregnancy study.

CDR3 region: CASSPRTDTFNYGYTF. The CDR3 DNA reads TGTGCCAGCTCACCACGGACAGATACCTTTAACTATGGCTACACCTTC. The V and J genes are TRBV18 and TRBJ1-2, with a tentative D call TRBD1 (6 bases). Between the trimmed V and J ends, which lost 1 base and 1 base, there was a span of 13 bases. Germline values: CDR1 KGHSH, CDR2 LQKENI. This CDR3 has 16 amino acids.

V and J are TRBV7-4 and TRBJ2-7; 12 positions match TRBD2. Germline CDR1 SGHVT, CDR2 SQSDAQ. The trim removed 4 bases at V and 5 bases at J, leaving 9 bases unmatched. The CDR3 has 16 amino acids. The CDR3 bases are TGTGCCAGCAGCTACCCTAGCGGGAGGGTAGGGGACGAGCAGTACTTC. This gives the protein CASSYPSGRVGDEQYF. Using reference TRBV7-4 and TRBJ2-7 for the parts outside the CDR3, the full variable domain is GAGVSQSPRYKVAKRGRDVALRCDSISGHVTLYWYRQTLGQGSEVLTYSQSDAQRDKSGRPSGRFSAERPERSVSTLKIQRTEQGDSAVYLCASSYPSGRVGDEQYFGPGTRLTVT.

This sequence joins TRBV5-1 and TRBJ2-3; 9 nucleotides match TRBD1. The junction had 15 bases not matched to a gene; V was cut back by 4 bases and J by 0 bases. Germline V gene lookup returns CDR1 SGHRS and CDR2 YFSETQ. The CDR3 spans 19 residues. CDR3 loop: CASSRNPISGQGSTDTQYF. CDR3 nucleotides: TGCGCCAGCAGCCGCAACCCTATATCGGGACAGGGAAGCACAGATACGCAGTATTTT.

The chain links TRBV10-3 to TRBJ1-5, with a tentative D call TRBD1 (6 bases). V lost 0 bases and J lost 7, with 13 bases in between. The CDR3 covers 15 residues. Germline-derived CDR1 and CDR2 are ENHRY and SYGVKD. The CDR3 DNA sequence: TGTGCCATCAGTGAGTCGGCGGGGGCTCGACAGCCCCAGCATTTT. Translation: CAISESAGARQPQHF.

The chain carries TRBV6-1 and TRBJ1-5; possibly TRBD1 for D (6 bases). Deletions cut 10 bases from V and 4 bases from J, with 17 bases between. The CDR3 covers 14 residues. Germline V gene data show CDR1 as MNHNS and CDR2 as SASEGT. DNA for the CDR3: TGTGCCACCACCAACAGGGCTACTAATCAGCCCCAGCATTTT. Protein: CATTNRATNQPQHF.

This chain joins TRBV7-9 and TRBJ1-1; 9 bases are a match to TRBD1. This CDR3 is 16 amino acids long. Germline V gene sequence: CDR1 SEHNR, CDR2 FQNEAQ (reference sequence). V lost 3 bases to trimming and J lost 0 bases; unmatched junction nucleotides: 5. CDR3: CASSFRTGVLNTEAFF. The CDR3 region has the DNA TGTGCCAGCAGCTTCCGGACAGGGGTGTTGAACACTGAAGCTTTCTTT.

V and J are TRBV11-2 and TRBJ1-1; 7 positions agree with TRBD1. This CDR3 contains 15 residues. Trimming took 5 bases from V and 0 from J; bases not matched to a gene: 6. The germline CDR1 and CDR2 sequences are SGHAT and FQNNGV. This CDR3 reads CASSPGDRLNTEAFF. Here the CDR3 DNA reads TGTGCCAGCAGCCCAGGGGACAGACTGAACACTGAAGCTTTCTTT.

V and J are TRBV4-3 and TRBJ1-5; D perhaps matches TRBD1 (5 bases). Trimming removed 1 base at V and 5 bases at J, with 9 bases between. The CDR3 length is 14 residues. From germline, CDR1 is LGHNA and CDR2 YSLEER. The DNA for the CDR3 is TGCGCCAGCAGCCAAGGGGGCACGGATCAGCCCCAGCATTTT. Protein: CASSQGGTDQPQHF.

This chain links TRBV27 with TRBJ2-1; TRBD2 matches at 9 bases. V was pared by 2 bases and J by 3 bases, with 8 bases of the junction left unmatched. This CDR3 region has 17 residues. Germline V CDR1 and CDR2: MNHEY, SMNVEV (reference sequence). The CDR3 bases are TGTGCCAGCAGTTTAGGGCCTGAAGCGGGAGGCTACAATGAGCAGTTCTTC. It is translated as CASSLGPEAGGYNEQFF.

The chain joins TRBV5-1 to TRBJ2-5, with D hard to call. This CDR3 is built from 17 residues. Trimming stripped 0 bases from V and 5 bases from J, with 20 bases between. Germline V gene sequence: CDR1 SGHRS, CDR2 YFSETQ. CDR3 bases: TGCGCCAGCAGCTTGGTCGTCCCGAGAACTGGTACGGAGACCCAGTACTTC. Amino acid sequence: CASSLVVPRTGTETQYF.

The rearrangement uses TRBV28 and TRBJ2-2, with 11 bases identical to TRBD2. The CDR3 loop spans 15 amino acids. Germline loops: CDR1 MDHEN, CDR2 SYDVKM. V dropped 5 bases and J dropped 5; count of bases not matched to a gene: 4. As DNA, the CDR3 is TGTGCCAGCAGTCTACTAGCGGGAGCTACCGGGGAGCTGTTTTTT. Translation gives CASSLLAGATGELFF.

This chain's CDR3 is CASSPWDSLRGYTF. CDR3 bases: TGTGCCAGCAGTCCCTGGGACAGCCTGCGGGGCTACACCTTC. This rearrangement joins TRBV25-1 to TRBJ1-2, with 7 nucleotides matching TRBD1. This CDR3 has 14 amino acids. V dropped 5 bases and J dropped 8; count of bases not matched to a gene: 11. From germline, CDR1 is MGHDK and CDR2 SYGVNS.

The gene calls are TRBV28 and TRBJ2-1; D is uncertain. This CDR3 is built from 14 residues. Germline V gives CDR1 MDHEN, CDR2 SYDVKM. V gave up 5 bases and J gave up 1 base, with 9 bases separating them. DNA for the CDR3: TGTGCCAGCAGTCTGGTCGGTTCCTACAATGAGCAGTTCTTC. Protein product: CASSLVGSYNEQFF.

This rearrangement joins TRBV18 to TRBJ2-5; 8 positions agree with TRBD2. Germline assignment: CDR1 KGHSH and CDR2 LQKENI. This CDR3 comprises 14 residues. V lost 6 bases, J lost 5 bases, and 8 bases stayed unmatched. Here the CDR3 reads CASSPAPGGETQYF. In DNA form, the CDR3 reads TGTGCCAGCTCCCCGGCACCGGGAGGGGAGACCCAGTACTTC.

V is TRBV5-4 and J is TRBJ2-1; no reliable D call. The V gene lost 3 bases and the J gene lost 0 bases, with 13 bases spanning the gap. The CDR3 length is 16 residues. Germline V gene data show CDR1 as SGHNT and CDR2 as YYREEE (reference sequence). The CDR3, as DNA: TGTGCCAGCAGCTCCGAGTTGGGCGCCTCCTACAATGAGCAGTTCTTC. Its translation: CASSSELGASYNEQFF.

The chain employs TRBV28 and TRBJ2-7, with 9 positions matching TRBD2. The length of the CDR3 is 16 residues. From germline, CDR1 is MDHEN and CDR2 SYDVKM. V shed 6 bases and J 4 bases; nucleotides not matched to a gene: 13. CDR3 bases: TGTGCCAGCAGCCCAGGGGGTAGCGGGAGTGGGTACGAGCAGTACTTC. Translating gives CASSPGGSGSGYEQYF.

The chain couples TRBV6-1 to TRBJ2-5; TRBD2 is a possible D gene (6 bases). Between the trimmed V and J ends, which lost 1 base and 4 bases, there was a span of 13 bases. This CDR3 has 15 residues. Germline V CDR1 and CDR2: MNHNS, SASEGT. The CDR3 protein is CASSEEAGRTETQYF. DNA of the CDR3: TGTGCCAGCAGTGAAGAGGCGGGGAGGACAGAGACCCAGTACTTC.

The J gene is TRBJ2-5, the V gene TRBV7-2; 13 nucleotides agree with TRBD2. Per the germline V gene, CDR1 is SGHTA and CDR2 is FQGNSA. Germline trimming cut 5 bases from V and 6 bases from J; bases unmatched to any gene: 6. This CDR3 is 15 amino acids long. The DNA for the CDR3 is TGTGCCAGCAGCCTCCGGACTAGCGGGAGTCAGACCCAGTACTTC. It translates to CASSLRTSGSQTQYF. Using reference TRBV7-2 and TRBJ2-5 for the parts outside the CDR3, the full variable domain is GAGVSQSPSNKVTEKGKDVELRCDPISGHTALYWYRQSLGQGLEFLIYFQGNSAPDKSGLPSDRFSAERTGGSVSTLTIQRTQQEDSAVYLCASSLRTSGSQTQYFGPGTRLLVL.

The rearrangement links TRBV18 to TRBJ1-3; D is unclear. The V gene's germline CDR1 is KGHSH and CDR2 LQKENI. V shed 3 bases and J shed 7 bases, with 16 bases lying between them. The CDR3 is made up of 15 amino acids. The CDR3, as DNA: TGTGCCAGCTCACCCTTTTTGAACGCGGGGAACACCATATATTTT. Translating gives CASSPFLNAGNTIYF.

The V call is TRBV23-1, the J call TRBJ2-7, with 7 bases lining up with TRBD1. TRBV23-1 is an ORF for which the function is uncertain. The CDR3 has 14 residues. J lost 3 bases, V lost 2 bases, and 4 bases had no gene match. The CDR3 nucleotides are TGCGCCAGCAGTCAAGAACAGGGGAGCTACGAGCAGTACTTC. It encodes CASSQEQGSYEQYF.

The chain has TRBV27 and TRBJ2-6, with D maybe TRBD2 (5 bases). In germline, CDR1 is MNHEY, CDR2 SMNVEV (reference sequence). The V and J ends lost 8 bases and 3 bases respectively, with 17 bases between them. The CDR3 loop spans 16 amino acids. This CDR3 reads CASSRAGVNGANVLTF. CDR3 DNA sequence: TGTGCCAGCTCTCGGGCCGGGGTGAATGGGGCCAACGTCCTGACTTTC.

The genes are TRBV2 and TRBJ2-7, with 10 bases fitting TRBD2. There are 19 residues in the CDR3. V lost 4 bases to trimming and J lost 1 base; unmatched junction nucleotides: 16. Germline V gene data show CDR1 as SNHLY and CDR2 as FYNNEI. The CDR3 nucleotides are TGTGCCAGCAGTGGACCTTCGGGGCCTAGCGGGAGTGTATCCTACGAGCAGTACTTC. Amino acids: CASSGPSGPSGSVSYEQYF.

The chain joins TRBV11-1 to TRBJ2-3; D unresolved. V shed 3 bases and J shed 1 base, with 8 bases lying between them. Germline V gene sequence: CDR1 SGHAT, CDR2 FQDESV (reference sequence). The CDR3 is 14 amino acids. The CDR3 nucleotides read TGTGCCAGCAGCTTTGTGGGCGGCACAGATACGCAGTATTTT. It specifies CASSFVGGTDTQYF.

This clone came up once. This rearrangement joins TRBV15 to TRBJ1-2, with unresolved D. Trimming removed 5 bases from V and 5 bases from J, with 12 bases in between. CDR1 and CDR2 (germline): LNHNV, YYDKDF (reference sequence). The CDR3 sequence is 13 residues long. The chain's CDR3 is CATSPPGFYGYTF. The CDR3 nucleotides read TGTGCCACCAGCCCTCCGGGTTTTTATGGCTACACCTTC.

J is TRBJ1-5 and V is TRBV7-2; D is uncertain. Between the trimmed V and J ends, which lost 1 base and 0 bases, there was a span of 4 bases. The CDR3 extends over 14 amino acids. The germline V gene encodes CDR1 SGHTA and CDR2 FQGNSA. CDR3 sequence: CASSLVYSNQPQHF. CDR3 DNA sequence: TGTGCCAGCAGCTTAGTTTATAGCAATCAGCCCCAGCATTTT. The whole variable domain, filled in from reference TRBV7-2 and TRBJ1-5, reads GAGVSQSPSNKVTEKGKDVELRCDPISGHTALYWYRQSLGQGLEFLIYFQGNSAPDKSGLPSDRFSAERTGGSVSTLTIQRTQQEDSAVYLCASSLVYSNQPQHFGDGTRLSIL.